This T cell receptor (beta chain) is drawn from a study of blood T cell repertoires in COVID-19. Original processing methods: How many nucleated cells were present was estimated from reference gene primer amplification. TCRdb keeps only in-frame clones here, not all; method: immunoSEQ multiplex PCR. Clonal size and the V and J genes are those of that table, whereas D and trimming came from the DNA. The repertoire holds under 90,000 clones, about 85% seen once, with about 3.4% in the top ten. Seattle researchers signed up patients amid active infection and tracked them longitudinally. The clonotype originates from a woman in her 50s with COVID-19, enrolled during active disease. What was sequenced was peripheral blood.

The CDR3 region is CASSPRSGSQGKLFF. The CDR3 DNA reads TGTGCCAGCTCACCTCGAAGCGGTTCACAAGGAAAACTGTTTTTT. The chain links TRBV18 to TRBJ1-4; D is unclear. The CDR3 sequence is 15 residues long. The V gene lost 3 bases and the J gene lost 10 bases, with 18 bases spanning the gap. The germline V gene encodes CDR1 KGHSH and CDR2 LQKENI.